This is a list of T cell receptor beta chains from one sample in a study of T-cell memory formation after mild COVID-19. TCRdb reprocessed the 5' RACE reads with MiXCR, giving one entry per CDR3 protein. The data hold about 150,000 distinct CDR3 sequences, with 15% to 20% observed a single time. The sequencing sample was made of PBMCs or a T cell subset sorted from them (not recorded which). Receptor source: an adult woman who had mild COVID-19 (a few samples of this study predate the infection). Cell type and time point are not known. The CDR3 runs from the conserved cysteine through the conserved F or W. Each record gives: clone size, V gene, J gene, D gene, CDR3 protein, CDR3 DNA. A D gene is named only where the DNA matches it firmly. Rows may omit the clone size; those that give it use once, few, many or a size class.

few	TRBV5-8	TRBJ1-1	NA	CASSFPRTEAFF	TGTGCCAGCAGCTTCCCCCGAACTGAAGCTTTCTTT
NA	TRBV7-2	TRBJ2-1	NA	CDSSHFYNEQFF	TGTGACAGCAGCCATTTTTACAATGAGCAGTTCTTC
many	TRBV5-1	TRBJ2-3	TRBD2	CASTETSGSLADTQYF	TGCGCCAGCACCGAGACTAGCGGGAGTTTGGCAGATACGCAGTATTTT
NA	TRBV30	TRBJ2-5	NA	CAWSDGNTETQYF	TGTGCCTGGAGCGACGGAAACACGGAGACCCAGTACTTC
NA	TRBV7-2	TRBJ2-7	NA	CASSLAQSTYEQYF	TGTGCCAGCAGCTTAGCCCAGAGTACCTACGAGCAGTACTTC
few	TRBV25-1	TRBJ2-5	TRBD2	CASSEGKRGAPRETQYF	TGTGCCAGCAGTGAAGGGAAGCGGGGGGCCCCGAGGGAGACCCAGTACTTC
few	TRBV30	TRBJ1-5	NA	CAWATVNSNQPQHF	TGTGCCTGGGCGACAGTGAATAGCAATCAGCCCCAGCATTTT
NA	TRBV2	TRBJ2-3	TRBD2	CASSRLAGRGGDTQYF	TGTGCCAGCAGCCGACTAGCGGGGAGAGGTGGAGATACGCAGTATTTT
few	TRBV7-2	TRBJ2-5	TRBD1	CASSTDRGETQYF	TGTGCCAGCAGCACAGACAGGGGTGAGACCCAGTACTTC
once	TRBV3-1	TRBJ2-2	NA	CASSQDWQGRAGELFF	TGTGCCAGCAGCCAAGATTGGCAGGGTCGGGCCGGGGAGCTGTTTTTT